Below, 15 T cell receptor beta chains from the same sample are listed, as sequenced in a study of blood T cell repertoires in COVID-19. Here immunoSEQ multiplex PCR was the method, and the copy in TCRdb shows in-frame clones only, minus some. The sample yields about 110,000 clones, 84% seen once. Material for sequencing was peripheral blood. These receptors all come from an elderly woman with active or convalescent COVID-19.

This chain links TRBV27 with TRBJ1-6; the D gene is possibly TRBD1 (5 bases). V lost 0 bases and J 13 bases, leaving 16 bases between the germline ends. CDR1 is MNHEY, CDR2 SMNVEV, per germline (reference sequence). The CDR3 has 15 amino acids. The CDR3: CASSLSTPGDVPLHF. CDR3 bases: TGTGCCAGCAGTTTATCGACACCGGGGGACGTCCCCCTCCACTTT.

The chain is built from TRBV28 and TRBJ2-3, with 13 bases fitting TRBD2. Germline CDR1 reads MDHEN; CDR2 reads SYDVKM. The CDR3 extends over 21 amino acids. Germline trimming cut 6 bases from V and 4 bases from J; bases unmatched to any gene: 22. The CDR3 spells CASRMTWQVSTSGREPDTQYF. DNA of the CDR3: TGTGCCAGCAGGATGACCTGGCAGGTTTCAACTAGCGGGAGGGAGCCAGATACGCAGTATTTT.

The rearrangement uses TRBV11-2 and TRBJ2-1; possibly TRBD2 for D (5 bases). Trimming shortened V by 4 bases and J by 9 bases, and 13 bases separated the two germline ends. Germline loops: CDR1 SGHAT, CDR2 FQNNGV. This CDR3 has 13 amino acids. The CDR3 bases are TGTGCCAGCAGCTCAGGACCGAGGGCTGAGCAGTTCTTC. It encodes CASSSGPRAEQFF.

This clone was picked up a small number of times. In nucleotides, the CDR3 is TGTGCCAGCCGTCCGGGACTAGGGGGGTCCCGCAATGAGCAGTTCTTC. This translates into CASRPGLGGSRNEQFF. The chain combines TRBV3-1 (or the pseudogene TRBV3-2) with TRBJ2-1; TRBD2 agrees at 8 bases. Trimming took 8 bases from V and 6 from J; bases not matched to a gene: 15. Looked up from germline, CDR1 is LGHDT and CDR2 is YNNKEL (reference sequence). This CDR3 region has 16 residues.

This rearrangement joins TRBV9 to TRBJ2-7; tentative D call: TRBD1 (5 bases). V was trimmed by 0 bases and J by 2 bases, leaving 12 bases between them. In germline, CDR1 is SGDLS, CDR2 YYNGEE. The CDR3 is 15 amino acids. The CDR3 coding sequence is TGTGCCAGCAGCGTAGGGTCTCCGGACACCTACGAGCAGTACTTC. Amino acids: CASSVGSPDTYEQYF. Full variable domain (outside the CDR3, taken from reference TRBV9 and TRBJ2-7): DSGVTQTPKHLITATGQRVTLRCSPRSGDLSVYWYQQSLDQGLQFLIQYYNGEERAKGNILERFSAQQFPDLHSELNLSSLELGDSALYFCASSVGSPDTYEQYFGPGTRLTVT.

This clone was seen a handful of times. The chain is built from TRBV7-9 and TRBJ1-2; D gene uncertain. This CDR3 comprises 14 residues. V lost 2 bases and J 7 bases, leaving 14 bases between the germline ends. Germline V lookup: CDR1 SEHNR, CDR2 FQNEAQ (reference sequence). The CDR3 spells CASSLSFGLGGYTF. The CDR3 bases are TGTGCCAGCAGCTTATCATTCGGGTTGGGTGGCTACACCTTC.

The count of this clone is one. This chain uses TRBV6-5 with TRBJ1-3; D possibly corresponds to TRBD1 (5 bases). Germline V gene sequence: CDR1 MNHEY, CDR2 SVGAGI. This CDR3 is 16 amino acids long. V was clipped by 0 bases and J by 0 bases, with 9 bases between them. In DNA, the CDR3 is TGTGCCAGCAGTTACTCGACAGCCGGCTCTGGAAACACCATATATTTT. Protein sequence: CASSYSTAGSGNTIYF.

This chain joins TRBV3-1 (or the pseudogene TRBV3-2) and TRBJ1-1; unclear D gene. V was clipped by 1 base and J by 4 bases, with 7 bases between them. Germline lookup yields CDR1 LGHDT and CDR2 YNNKEL (reference sequence). The CDR3 is 13 amino acids. The DNA for the CDR3 is TGTGCCAGCAGCCAAGCACAGTTCACTGAAGCTTTCTTT. It codes for CASSQAQFTEAFF.

J is TRBJ2-2 and V is TRBV5-1, with TRBD2 matching over 9 bases. This CDR3 has 15 residues. Germline assignment: CDR1 SGHRS and CDR2 YFSETQ. V trimming: 6 bases; J trimming: 5 bases; junction bases outside the gene matches: 8. The CDR3 loop reads CASNLAGVGTGELFF. The CDR3, as DNA: TGCGCCAGCAACTTAGCGGGAGTGGGGACCGGGGAGCTGTTTTTT.

The rearrangement joins TRBV25-1 to TRBJ1-1; D is perhaps TRBD1 (6 bases). The CDR3 has 12 amino acids. Germline-derived CDR1 and CDR2 are MGHDK and SYGVNS. V was pared by 8 bases and J by 8 bases, with 15 bases between. The CDR3: CASAGPDREAFF. The CDR3 coding sequence is TGTGCCAGCGCCGGACCGGACAGAGAAGCTTTCTTT.

The chain uses TRBV28 and TRBJ1-3, with 7 bases fitting TRBD1. The CDR3 loop spans 17 amino acids. With 6 bases clipped from V and 4 bases from J, the junction kept 15 bases outside the gene matches. Germline V CDR1 and CDR2: MDHEN, SYDVKM. CDR3 bases: TGTGCCAGCAGAACCTCAATATTACAGGGGAAAGGAAACACCATATATTTT. This encodes CASRTSILQGKGNTIYF.

This sequence joins TRBV10-1 and TRBJ2-1; 15 bases map to TRBD2. After removal of 6 bases from V and 9 bases from J, the junction contained 3 bases not matched to a gene. This CDR3 spans 14 amino acids. The germline gives CDR1 WNHNN, CDR2 SYGVQD (reference sequence). Written as DNA, the CDR3 is TGCGCCAGCAGCGGACTAGCGGGAGGGCGTGAGCAGTTCTTC. This gives the protein CASSGLAGGREQFF.

The CDR3 region is CASRGGLAENNEQFF. In DNA, the CDR3 is TGCGCCAGCAGAGGGGGACTAGCGGAAAACAATGAGCAGTTCTTC. The chain links TRBV5-1 to TRBJ2-1; 11 bases are shared with TRBD2. The germline V gene has CDR1 SGHRS and CDR2 YFSETQ. Unmatched junction bases numbered 6, after V lost 5 bases and J lost 5 bases. The CDR3 has 15 amino acids.

The chain joins TRBV9 to TRBJ2-2, with unresolved D. This CDR3 region has 14 residues. Germline CDR1 SGDLS, CDR2 YYNGEE. Trimming removed 0 bases from V and 0 bases from J, with 3 bases in between. The CDR3 sequence is CASSVGANTGELFF. The CDR3 DNA reads as TGTGCCAGCAGCGTAGGCGCGAACACCGGGGAGCTGTTTTTT.

CDR3 residues: CASSSNYLNTEAFF. The CDR3 bases are TGTGCCAGCAGTTCTAATTATTTGAACACTGAAGCTTTCTTT. The rearrangement links TRBV28 to TRBJ1-1; D is unclear. Germline-derived CDR1 and CDR2 are MDHEN and SYDVKM. The CDR3 consists of 14 residues. Trimming took off 4 bases at V and 0 bases at J, with 9 bases between the two ends.